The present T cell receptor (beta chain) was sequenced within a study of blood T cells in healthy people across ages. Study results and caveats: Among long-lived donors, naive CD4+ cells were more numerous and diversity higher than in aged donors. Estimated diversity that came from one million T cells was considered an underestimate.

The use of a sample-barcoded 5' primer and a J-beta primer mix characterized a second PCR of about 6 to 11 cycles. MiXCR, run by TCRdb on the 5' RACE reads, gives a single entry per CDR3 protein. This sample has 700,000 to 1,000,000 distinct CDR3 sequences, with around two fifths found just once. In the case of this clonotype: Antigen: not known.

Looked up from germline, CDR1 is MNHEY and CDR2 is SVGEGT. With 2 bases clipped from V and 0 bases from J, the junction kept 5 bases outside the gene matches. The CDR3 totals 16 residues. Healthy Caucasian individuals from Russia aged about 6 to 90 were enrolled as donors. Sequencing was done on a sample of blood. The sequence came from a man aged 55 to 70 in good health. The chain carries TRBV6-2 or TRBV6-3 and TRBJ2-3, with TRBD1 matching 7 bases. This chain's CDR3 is CASSYGQESSTDTQYF. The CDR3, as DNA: TGTGCCAGCAGTTACGGACAGGAATCTAGCACAGATACGCAGTATTTT.